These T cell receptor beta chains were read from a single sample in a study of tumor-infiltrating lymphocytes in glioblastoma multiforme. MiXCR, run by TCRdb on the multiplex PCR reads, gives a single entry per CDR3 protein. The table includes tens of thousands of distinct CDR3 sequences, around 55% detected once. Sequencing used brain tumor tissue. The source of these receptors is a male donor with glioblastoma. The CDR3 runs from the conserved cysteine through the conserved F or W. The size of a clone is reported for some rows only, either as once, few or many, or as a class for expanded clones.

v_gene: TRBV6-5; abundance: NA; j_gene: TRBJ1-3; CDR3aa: CASGKGSNTIYF
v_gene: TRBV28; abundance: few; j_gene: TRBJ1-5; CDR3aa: CASSFFRGNQPQHF
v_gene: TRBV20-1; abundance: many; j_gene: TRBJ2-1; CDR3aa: CSAEVGQGQFF
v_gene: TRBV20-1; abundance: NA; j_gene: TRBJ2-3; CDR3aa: CGARFRERSTDTQYF
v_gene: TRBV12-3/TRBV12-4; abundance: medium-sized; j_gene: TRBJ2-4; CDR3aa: CASSFSPTQLAKNIQYF
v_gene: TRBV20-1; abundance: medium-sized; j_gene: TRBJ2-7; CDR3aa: CSARGLAGGLYEQYF
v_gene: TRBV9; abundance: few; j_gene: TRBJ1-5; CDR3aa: CASSVDVGANQPQHF
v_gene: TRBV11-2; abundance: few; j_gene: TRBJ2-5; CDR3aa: CASSLGDQVGETQYF
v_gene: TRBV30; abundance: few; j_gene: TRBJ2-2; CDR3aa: CAWSARDYHTGELFF
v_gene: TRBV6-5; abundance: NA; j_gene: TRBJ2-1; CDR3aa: CASSYVAGDSYNEQFF
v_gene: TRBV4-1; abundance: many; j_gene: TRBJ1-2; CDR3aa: CASSRNSFPVYGYTF
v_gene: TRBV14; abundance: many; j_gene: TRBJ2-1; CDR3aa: CASSQDHGYSYNEQFF
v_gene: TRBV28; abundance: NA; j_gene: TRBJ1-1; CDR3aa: CASSFTTQWASTEAFF
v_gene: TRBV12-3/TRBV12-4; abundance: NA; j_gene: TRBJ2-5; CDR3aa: CASSLMVRTGVTQYF
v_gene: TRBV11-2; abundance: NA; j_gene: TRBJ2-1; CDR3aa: CASSLGRTNPTYNEQFF
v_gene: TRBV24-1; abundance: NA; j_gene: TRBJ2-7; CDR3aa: CATSDSRRDNSYDQYF
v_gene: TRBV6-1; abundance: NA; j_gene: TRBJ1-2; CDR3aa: CASFLREGDGYTF
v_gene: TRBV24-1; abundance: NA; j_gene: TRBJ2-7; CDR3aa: CATRPGTGTYEQYF
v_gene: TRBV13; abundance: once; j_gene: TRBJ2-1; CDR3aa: CASSPRGPQEDEQFF
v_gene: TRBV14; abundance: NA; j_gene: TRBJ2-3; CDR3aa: CASSQVAGGDTDTQYF
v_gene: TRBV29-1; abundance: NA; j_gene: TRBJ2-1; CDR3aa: CSVERRDRSYNEQFF
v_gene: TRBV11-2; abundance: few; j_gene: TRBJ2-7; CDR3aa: CASNIVWDRGLGEQYF
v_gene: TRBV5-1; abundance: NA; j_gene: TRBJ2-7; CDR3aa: CASSSKQGTYEQYF
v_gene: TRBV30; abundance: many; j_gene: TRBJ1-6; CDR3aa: CAWKRQSSYNSPLHF
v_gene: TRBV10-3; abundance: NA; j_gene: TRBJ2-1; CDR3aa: CAISDDMGNEQFF
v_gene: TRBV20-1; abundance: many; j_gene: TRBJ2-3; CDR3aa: CSAAPQAAWIDTQYF
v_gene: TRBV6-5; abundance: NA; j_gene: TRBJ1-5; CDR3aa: CASTYTGNHPQHF
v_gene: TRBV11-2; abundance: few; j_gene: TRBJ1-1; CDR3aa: CASSLLWGNAEAFF
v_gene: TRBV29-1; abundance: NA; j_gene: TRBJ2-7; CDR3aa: CSIDAPKETYYEQYF
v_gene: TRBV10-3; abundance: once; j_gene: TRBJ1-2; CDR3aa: CAISEPVDYGCTF
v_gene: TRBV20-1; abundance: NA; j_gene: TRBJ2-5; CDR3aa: CSAPNRGRGVQTQHF
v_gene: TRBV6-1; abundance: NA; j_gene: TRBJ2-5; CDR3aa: CASAMSDRETQYF
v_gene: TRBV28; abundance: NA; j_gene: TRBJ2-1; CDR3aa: CASSTPPGPYNEQFF
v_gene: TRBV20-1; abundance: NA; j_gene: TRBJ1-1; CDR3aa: CNAKGGAGTKAFF
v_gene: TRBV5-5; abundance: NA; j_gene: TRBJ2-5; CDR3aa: CASSLVITAETQYF
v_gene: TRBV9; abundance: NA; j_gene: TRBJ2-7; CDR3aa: CASSVASAGEQYF
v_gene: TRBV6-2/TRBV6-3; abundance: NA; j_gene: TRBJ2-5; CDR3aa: CASRVAGNQGTQYF
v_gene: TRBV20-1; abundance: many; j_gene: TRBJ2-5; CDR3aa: CSAKPLLVTEETQYF
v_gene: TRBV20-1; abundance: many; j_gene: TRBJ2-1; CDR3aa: CSARVSGNEQFF